This TCR beta chain came from a study of blood T cell repertoires in COVID-19. For the study at large: There were acute and convalescent COVID-19 samples, and they came from the United States, Italy and Spain.

V lost 6 bases, J lost 5 bases, and 17 bases lay in between. This CDR3 is 14 amino acids long. Germline CDR1 is SGHRS and CDR2 is YFSETQ. This clone was seen many times. The data were produced by immunoSEQ multiplex PCR, yet TCRdb's version contains in-frame clones alone and is incomplete. The sample consists of more than 300,000 clones, 90% to 95% of them appearing once. Participant ages covered about 18 to 89 years across some 25 US areas. Exposed enrollees had met someone with a PCR-confirmed or clinician-diagnosed COVID-19 case at some point within the 2 weeks before study entry. Specimen: PBMCs or T cells enriched from blood (not recorded which). J is TRBJ1-2 and V is TRBV5-1; tentative D call: TRBD1 (6 bases). The sequence was obtained from a woman aged 25 to 39 who had been exposed to COVID-19. The CDR3 bases are TGCGCCAGCACACGGGACACCGAGGGATATGGCTACACCTTC. Translating gives CASTRDTEGYGYTF.